This T cell receptor (beta chain) was sequenced for a study of tumor and adjacent non-tumor tissue in lung cancer. A modified ARM-PCR protocol with three rounds of nested PCR amplified TCRbeta. A single record per CDR3 protein comes from TCRdb applying MiXCR to the multiplex PCR reads. The table records almost 75,000 distinct CDR3 sequences, around 70% of them present only once. This clonotype is medium-sized. The template was RNA from unsorted bulk tissue. More than 3 cm separated this lung sample from the edge of the tumor. Unmatched junction bases numbered 11, after V lost 7 bases and J lost 3 bases. The CDR3 covers 15 residues. Germline V CDR1 and CDR2: MNHNY, SVGAGI (reference sequence).

This chain joins TRBV6-6 and TRBJ1-1; 7 bases are shared with TRBD1. The clonotype was recovered from a woman between 50 and 59 years old with non-small cell lung cancer. The sample taken for sequencing was distant non-tumor lung tissue. CDR3 bases: TGTGCCAGCACACCTGGAGGACAGGCAGACACTGAAGCTTTCTTT. Protein sequence: CASTPGGQADTEAFF.